This passage covers 19 T cell receptor beta chains from one sample sequenced in a study of molecular identifiers for immune sequencing clone quantification. TCRdb recomputed calls from the PCR reads with MiXCR, one row per CDR3 protein. The sample yields 250,000 to 350,000 distinct CDR3 sequences, about 20% seen once. Sequencing used naive CD8+ T cells from blood, with Jurkat cell RNA spiked in. The subset is: FACS-sorted CD8+CD4-CCR7+CD45RA+ naive T cells. The receptors were sampled from a human donor in good health. Some libraries in this study had Jurkat cell RNA spiked in.

The rearrangement uses TRBV29-1 and TRBJ2-3; D is possibly TRBD1 (5 bases). The DNA end lines up better with TRBJ1-5; the J call may be wrong. Germline CDR1 SQVTM, CDR2 ANQGSEA. The CDR3 length is 16 residues. This CDR3 is CSVVGGDEQVTDTQHF. CDR3 nucleotides: TGCAGCGTTGTGGGGGGGGACGAGCAAGTAACAGATACGCAGCATTTT.

About this clonotype itself: A much larger clone sits a single nucleotide away, making a read error possible. V usage is TRBV20-1 and J usage is TRBJ2-3; 9 positions agree with TRBD1. The CDR3 is 15 amino acids. The germline CDR1 and CDR2 sequences are DFQATT and SNEGSKA (reference sequence). CDR3 sequence reads: CGARDREEVVDTQYF. The DNA of the CDR3 is TGCGGTGCGAGGGACAGGGAGGAGGTTGTTGATACGCAGTATTTT.

The chain couples TRBV2 to TRBJ2-1, with 13 bases identical to TRBD2. Looked up from germline, CDR1 is SNHLY and CDR2 is FYNNEI. There are 18 residues in the CDR3. The junction had 14 bases not matched to a gene; V was cut back by 7 bases and J by 5 bases. The CDR3 loop is CASTYELLAGGHDNEQFF. CDR3 DNA: TGTGCCAGCACGTACGAGCTACTAGCGGGGGGGCACGACAATGAGCAGTTCTTC.

In this sample, this clonotype turned up a few times. This chain links TRBV7-9 with TRBJ2-1, with D maybe TRBD2 (7 bases). The germline V gene encodes CDR1 SEHNR and CDR2 FQNEAQ (reference sequence). The CDR3 runs 12 residues. V lost 10 bases and J lost 4, with 11 bases in between. CDR3 region: CATGGLYNEQFF. The CDR3 nucleotides are TGTGCCACGGGGGGCTTGTACAATGAGCAGTTCTTC.

This clonotype was counted ten times or more. The V and J genes are TRBV14 and TRBJ1-2; D might be TRBD1 (6 bases). CDR3 size: 14 residues. Trimming pared 3 bases from V and 4 bases from J, leaving 12 bases between. Germline values: CDR1 SGHDN, CDR2 FVKESK. CDR3 residues: CASSQGHDPYGYTF. CDR3 nucleotides: TGTGCCAGCAGCCAGGGACACGACCCCTATGGCTACACCTTC. Variable domain in full (rest from reference TRBV14 and TRBJ1-2): EAGVTQFPSHSVIEKGQTVTLRCDPISGHDNLYWYRRVMGKEIKFLLHFVKESKQDESGMPNNRFLAERTGGTYSTLKVQPAELEDSGVYFCASSQGHDPYGYTFGSGTRLTVV.

The chain has TRBV19 and TRBJ2-7; no firm D call. This CDR3 has 17 residues. Between the trimmed V and J ends, which lost 3 bases and 3 bases, there was a span of 21 bases. CDR1 LNHDA and CDR2 SQIVND come from the germline V gene (reference sequence). CDR3 loop: CASSIQAQSGYYYEQYF. The DNA for the CDR3 is TGTGCCAGTAGTATCCAGGCCCAATCGGGCTACTACTACGAGCAGTACTTC.

This clonotype was counted many times. The chain employs TRBV9 and TRBJ2-2; 11 nucleotides match TRBD2. Germline CDR1 is SGDLS and CDR2 is YYNGEE. V gave up 3 bases and J gave up 3 bases; unmatched junction bases: 4. This CDR3 has 16 amino acids. The CDR3 nucleotides read TGTGCCAGCAGCGGACGACTAGCGGGGTACACCGGGGAGCTGTTTTTT. Amino acid sequence: CASSGRLAGYTGELFF.

At least ten counts were recorded for this clonotype. This chain connects TRBV4-1 to TRBJ2-1, with D perhaps TRBD1 (7 bases). Germline values: CDR1 MGHRA, CDR2 YSYEKL. Trimming cost V 1 base and J 6 bases, with 13 bases left between them. This CDR3 spans 15 amino acids. The CDR3 sequence: CASSQARGALNEQFF. The CDR3 DNA is TGCGCCAGCAGCCAAGCCAGGGGGGCCCTCAATGAGCAGTTCTTC.

On this clonotype itself: This sequence may be a read error, since a much larger clone differs from it by one base. The rearrangement uses TRBV27 and TRBJ2-2; D perhaps matches TRBD2 (5 bases). Germline V gives CDR1 MNHEY, CDR2 SMNVEV (reference sequence). The CDR3 is 14 residues long. CDR3 DNA sequence: TGTGCCAGCAGGAGATACGCGAACACCGGGGAGCTGGTTTTT. This sequence encodes CASRRYANTGELVF.

The chain carries TRBV27 and TRBJ2-3; 10 bases align to TRBD2. The ends lost 6 bases at V and 2 bases at J; junction bases unmatched: 5. CDR3 length: 15 residues. Germline V lookup: CDR1 MNHEY, CDR2 SMNVEV (reference sequence). CDR3 amino acids: CASRQLAGSTDTQYF. The CDR3 nucleotides read TGTGCCAGCAGGCAACTAGCGGGATCCACAGATACGCAGTATTTT.

V usage is TRBV19 and J usage is TRBJ2-3, with 11 nucleotides matching TRBD1. The CDR3 has 15 residues. Losses at the gene ends were 5 bases for V and 1 base for J; bases not matched to a gene: 2. Germline values: CDR1 LNHDA, CDR2 SQIVND (reference sequence). The CDR3 reads CASSAGQGGTDTQYF. The DNA of the CDR3 is TGTGCCAGTAGTGCGGGACAGGGGGGCACAGATACGCAGTATTTT.

This clonotype was counted many times. V usage is TRBV7-6 and J usage is TRBJ2-3; D remains unclear. This CDR3 region has 15 residues. The germline V gene encodes CDR1 SGHVS and CDR2 FNYEAQ. The V gene lost 7 bases and the J gene lost 0 bases, with 14 bases spanning the gap. CDR3 in amino acids: CASTPEHLSTDTQYF. DNA for the CDR3: TGTGCCAGCACCCCTGAGCACCTTAGCACAGATACGCAGTATTTT.

This clonotype has a count of ten or more. The V call is TRBV12-3 or TRBV12-4, the J call TRBJ2-1; maybe TRBD2 (5 bases). Trimming cost V 7 bases and J 7 bases, with 11 bases left between them. This CDR3 is built from 12 residues. CDR3 loop: CASNPGGNEQFF. CDR3 DNA sequence: TGTGCCAGCAACCCTGGCGGGAATGAGCAGTTCTTC.

In regard to this clonotype: Just one base apart from a much larger clone, this may be a read error. The CDR3 sequence is CASSRTGLMETQYF. For the CDR3, the DNA is TGCGCCAGCTCACGGACAGGGTTGATGGAGACCCAGTACTTC. The gene calls are TRBV5-1 and TRBJ2-5, with 8 bases lining up with TRBD1. V gave up 7 bases and J gave up 5 bases; unmatched junction bases: 10. The CDR3 consists of 14 residues. Germline assignment: CDR1 SGHRS and CDR2 YFSETQ.

This clonotype came up many times. J is TRBJ2-1 and V is TRBV28; D is ambiguous. There are 13 residues in the CDR3. The germline V and J ends were trimmed by 5 bases and 2 bases, with 7 bases remaining between them. Germline V gene data show CDR1 as MDHEN and CDR2 as SYDVKM. CDR3 sequence (DNA): TGTGCCAGCAGTCCCCGGACCTACAATGAGCAGTTCTTC. It yields the protein CASSPRTYNEQFF. The full variable domain, completed using reference TRBV28 and TRBJ2-1, is DVKVTQSSRYLVKRTGEKVFLECVQDMDHENMFWYRQDPGLGLRLIYFSYDVKMKEKGDIPEGYSVSREKKERFSLILESASTNQTSMYLCASSPRTYNEQFFGPGTRLTVL.

This clonotype was picked up many times. The V call is TRBV6-5, the J call TRBJ2-3; 13 nucleotides agree with TRBD2. Unmatched junction bases numbered 7, after V lost 7 bases and J lost 6 bases. This CDR3 contains 15 residues. Germline loops: CDR1 MNHEY, CDR2 SVGAGI. CDR3 region: CASTDGTSGMDTQYF. The CDR3 DNA follows: TGTGCCAGCACCGACGGGACTAGCGGGATGGATACGCAGTATTTT.

This clonotype was found many times. The chain recombines TRBV7-6 with TRBJ2-5, with TRBD2 matching over 16 bases. The ends lost 5 bases at V and 0 bases at J; junction bases unmatched: 12. CDR3 size: 20 residues. CDR1 is SGHVS, CDR2 FNYEAQ, per germline. The CDR3 nucleotides are TGTGCCAGCAGCCGCGTAGCCGGGACTAGCGGGGGGGCGTACCAAGAGACCCAGTACTTC. Residues: CASSRVAGTSGGAYQETQYF.

This clonotype was found many times. This chain connects TRBV28 to TRBJ2-7; 8 bases map to TRBD1. J gave up 2 bases and V 6 bases, and 9 bases lay outside the gene matches. CDR1 is MDHEN, CDR2 SYDVKM, per germline. This CDR3 comprises 15 residues. The DNA of the CDR3 is TGTGCCAGCAGCCTAGGACAGGGACAAGCCTACGAGCAGTACTTC. It specifies CASSLGQGQAYEQYF.

DNA for the CDR3: TGCAGTGCTAGAGACCCCCTCATTCGGTACACTGAAGCTTTCTTT. It translates to CSARDPLIRYTEAFF. V is TRBV20-1 and J is TRBJ1-1, with no clear D. This CDR3 spans 15 amino acids. Trimming left V 0 bases short and J 3 bases short, with 14 bases between. From germline, CDR1 is DFQATT and CDR2 SNEGSKA (reference sequence).